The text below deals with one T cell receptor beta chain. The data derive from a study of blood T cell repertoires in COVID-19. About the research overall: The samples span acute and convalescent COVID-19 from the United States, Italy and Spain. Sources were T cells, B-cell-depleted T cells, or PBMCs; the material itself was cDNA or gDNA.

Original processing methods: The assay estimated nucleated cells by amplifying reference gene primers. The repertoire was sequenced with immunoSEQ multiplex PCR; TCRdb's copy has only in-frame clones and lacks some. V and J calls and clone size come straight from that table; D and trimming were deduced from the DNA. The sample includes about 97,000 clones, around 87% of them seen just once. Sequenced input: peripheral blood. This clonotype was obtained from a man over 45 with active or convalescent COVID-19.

The CDR3 nucleotides are TGTGCCAGCAGCCAGCGGGGTGGCCATGGCTACACCTTC. Protein product: CASSQRGGHGYTF. This chain uses TRBV7-2 with TRBJ1-2; D not certain. Germline V gene lookup returns CDR1 SGHTA and CDR2 FQGNSA. The V end was cut by 5 bases, the J end by 6 bases, with 13 bases between. The CDR3 has 13 amino acids.